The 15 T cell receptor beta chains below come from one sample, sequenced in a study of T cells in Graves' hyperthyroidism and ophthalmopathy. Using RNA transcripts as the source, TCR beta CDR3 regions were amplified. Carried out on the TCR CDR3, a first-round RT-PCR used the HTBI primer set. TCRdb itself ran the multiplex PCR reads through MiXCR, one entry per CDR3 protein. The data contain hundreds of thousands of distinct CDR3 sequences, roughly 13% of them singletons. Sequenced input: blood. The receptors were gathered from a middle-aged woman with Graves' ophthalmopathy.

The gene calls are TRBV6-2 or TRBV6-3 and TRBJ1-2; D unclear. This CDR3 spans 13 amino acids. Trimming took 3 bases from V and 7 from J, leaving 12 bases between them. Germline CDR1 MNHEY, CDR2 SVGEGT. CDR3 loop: CASSYRERSGYTF. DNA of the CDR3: TGTGCCAGCAGTTATAGGGAAAGGTCTGGCTACACCTTC.

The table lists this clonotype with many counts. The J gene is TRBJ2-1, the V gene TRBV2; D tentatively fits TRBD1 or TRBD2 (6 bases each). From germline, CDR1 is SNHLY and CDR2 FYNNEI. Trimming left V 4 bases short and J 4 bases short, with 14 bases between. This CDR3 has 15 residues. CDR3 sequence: CASSGNIGGYNEQFF. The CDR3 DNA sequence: TGTGCCAGCAGTGGAAATATAGGGGGGTACAATGAGCAGTTCTTC.

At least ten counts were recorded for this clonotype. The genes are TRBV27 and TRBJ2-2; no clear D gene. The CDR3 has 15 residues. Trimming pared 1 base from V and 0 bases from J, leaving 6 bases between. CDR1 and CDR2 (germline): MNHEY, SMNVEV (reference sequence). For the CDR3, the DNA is TGTGCCAGCAGTTTATTCGTCCCGAACACCGGGGAGCTGTTTTTT. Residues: CASSLFVPNTGELFF.

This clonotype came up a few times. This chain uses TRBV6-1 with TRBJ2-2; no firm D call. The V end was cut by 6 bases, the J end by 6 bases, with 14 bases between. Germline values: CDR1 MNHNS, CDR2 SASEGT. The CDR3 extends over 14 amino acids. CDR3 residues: CASRIRHVPGELFF. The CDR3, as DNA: TGTGCCAGCAGGATTAGACACGTACCCGGGGAGCTGTTTTTT.

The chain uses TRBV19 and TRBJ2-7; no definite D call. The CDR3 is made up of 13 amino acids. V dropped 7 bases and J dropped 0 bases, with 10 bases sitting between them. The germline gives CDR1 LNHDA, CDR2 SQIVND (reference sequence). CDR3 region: CASTNPISYEQYF. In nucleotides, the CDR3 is TGTGCCAGTACCAATCCCATCTCCTACGAGCAGTACTTC.

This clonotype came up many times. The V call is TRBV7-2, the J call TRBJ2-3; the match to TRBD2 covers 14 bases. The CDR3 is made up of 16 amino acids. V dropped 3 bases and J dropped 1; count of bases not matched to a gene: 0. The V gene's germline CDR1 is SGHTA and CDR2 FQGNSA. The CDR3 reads CASSLGLAGGTDTQYF. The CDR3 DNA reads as TGTGCCAGCAGCTTGGGACTAGCGGGGGGCACAGATACGCAGTATTTT.

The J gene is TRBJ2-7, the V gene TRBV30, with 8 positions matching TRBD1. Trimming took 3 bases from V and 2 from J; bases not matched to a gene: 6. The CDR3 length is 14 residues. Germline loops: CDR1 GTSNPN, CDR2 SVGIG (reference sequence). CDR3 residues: CAWSFVDRAYEQYF. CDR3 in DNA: TGTGCCTGGAGCTTTGTGGACAGGGCCTACGAGCAGTACTTC.

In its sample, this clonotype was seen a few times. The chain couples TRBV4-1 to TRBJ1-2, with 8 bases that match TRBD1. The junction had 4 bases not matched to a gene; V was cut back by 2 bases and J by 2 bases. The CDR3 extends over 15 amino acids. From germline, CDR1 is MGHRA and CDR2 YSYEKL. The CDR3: CASSQRTGMNYGYTF. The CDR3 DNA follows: TGCGCCAGCAGCCAAAGGACAGGGATGAACTATGGCTACACCTTC.

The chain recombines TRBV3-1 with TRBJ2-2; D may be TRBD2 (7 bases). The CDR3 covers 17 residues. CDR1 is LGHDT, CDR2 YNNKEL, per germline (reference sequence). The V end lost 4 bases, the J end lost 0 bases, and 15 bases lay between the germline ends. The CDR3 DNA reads TGTGCCAGCAGCCCCCTGGAGGGGGGGGCGAACACCGGGGAGCTGTTTTTT. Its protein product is CASSPLEGGANTGELFF.

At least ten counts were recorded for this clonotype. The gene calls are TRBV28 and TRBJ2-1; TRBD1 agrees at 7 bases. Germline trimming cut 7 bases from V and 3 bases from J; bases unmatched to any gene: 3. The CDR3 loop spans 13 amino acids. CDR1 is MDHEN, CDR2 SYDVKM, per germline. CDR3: CASKGTDYNEQFF. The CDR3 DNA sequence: TGTGCCAGCAAAGGGACAGACTACAATGAGCAGTTCTTC.

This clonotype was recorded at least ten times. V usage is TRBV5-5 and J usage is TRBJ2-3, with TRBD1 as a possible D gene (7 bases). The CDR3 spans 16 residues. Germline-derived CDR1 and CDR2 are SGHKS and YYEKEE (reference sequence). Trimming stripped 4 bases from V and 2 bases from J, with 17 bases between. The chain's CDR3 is CASSGTVTSSTDTQYF. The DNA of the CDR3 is TGTGCCAGCAGCGGGACAGTGACTAGTTCCACAGATACGCAGTATTTT.

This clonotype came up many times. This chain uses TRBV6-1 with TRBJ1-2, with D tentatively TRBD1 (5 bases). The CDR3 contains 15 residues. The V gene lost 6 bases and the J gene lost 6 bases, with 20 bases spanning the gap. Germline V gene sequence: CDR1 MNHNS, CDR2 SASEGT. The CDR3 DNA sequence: TGTGCCAGCAGACGGCAGGGAGAGAGGCGAAATGGCTACACCTTC. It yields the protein CASRRQGERRNGYTF.

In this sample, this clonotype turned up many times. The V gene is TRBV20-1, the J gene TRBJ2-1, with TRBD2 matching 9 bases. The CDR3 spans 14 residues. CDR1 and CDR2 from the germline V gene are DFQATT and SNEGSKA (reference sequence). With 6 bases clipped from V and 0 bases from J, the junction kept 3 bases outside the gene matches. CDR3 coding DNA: TGCAGTGCCAGCGGGGGGAGCTCCTACAATGAGCAGTTCTTC. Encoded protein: CSASGGSSYNEQFF.

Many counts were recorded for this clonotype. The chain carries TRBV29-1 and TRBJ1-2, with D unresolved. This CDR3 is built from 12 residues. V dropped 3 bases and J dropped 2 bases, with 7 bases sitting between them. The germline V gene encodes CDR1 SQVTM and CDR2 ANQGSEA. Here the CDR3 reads CSVDRRNYGYTF. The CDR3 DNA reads TGCAGCGTTGATAGGCGGAACTATGGCTACACCTTC.

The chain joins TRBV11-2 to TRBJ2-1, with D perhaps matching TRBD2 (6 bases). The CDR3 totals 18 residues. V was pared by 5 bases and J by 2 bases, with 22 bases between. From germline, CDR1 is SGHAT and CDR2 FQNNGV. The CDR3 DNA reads TGTGCCAGCAGCCCCACCACAATGGGGGGAAGGGCCTACAATGAGCAGTTCTTC. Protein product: CASSPTTMGGRAYNEQFF.